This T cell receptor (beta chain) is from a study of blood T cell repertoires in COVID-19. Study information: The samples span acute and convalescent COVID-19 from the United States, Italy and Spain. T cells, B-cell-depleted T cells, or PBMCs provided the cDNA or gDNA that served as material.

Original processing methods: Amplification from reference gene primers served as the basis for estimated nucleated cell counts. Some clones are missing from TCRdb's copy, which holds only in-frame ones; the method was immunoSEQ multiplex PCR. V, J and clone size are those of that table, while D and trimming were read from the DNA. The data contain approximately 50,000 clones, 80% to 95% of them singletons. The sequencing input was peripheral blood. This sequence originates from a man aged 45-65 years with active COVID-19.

Here the CDR3 reads CASSNPEGEAFF. The CDR3 bases are TGTGCCAGCAGCAACCCGGAGGGTGAAGCTTTCTTT. This chain links TRBV21-1 with TRBJ1-1. TRBV21-1 is a known pseudogene. This CDR3 is built from 12 residues.